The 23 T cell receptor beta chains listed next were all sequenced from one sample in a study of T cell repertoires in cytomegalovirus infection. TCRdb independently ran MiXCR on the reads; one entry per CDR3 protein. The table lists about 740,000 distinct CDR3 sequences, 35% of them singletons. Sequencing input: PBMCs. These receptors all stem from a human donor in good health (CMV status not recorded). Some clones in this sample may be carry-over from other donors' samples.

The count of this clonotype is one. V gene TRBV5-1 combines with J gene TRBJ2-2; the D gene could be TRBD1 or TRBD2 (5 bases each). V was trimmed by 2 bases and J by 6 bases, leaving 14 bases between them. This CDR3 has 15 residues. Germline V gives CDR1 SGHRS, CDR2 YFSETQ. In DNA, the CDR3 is TGCGCCAGCAGCTTTGGGATCCAGGGACCCGGGGAGCTGTTTTTT. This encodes CASSFGIQGPGELFF.

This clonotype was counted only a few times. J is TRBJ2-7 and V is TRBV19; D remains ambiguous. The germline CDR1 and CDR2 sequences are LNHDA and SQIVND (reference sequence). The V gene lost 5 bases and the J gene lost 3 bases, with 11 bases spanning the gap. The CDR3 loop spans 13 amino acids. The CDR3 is CASSLRPDYEQYF. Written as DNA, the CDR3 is TGTGCCAGTAGTCTACGCCCGGACTACGAGCAGTACTTC.

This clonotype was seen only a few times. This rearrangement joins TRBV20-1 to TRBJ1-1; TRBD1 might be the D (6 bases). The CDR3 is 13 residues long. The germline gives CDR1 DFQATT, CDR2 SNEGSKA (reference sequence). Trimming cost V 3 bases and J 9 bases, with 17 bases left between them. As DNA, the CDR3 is TGCAGTGCTAGGGCGATGGACAGCCTGAAAGCTTTCTTT. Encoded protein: CSARAMDSLKAFF.

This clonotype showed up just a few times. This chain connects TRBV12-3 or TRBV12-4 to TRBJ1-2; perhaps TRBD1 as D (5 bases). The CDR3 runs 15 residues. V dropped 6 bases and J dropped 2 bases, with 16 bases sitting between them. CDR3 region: CASSLKAQGNYGYTF. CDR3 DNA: TGTGCCAGCAGCCTTAAGGCCCAGGGCAACTATGGCTACACCTTC.

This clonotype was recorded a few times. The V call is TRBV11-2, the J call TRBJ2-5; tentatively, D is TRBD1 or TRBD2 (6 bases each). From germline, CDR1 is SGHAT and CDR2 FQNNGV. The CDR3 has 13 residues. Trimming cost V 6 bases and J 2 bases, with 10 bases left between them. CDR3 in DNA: TGTGCCAGCAGTAGGGGGGATCAAGAGACCCAGTACTTC. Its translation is CASSRGDQETQYF.

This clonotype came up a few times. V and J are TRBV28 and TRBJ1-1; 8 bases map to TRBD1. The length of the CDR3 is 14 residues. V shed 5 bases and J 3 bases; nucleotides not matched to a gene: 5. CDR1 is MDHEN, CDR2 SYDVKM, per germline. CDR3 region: CASSPADRDTEAFF. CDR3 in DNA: TGTGCCAGCAGTCCAGCGGACAGGGACACTGAAGCTTTCTTT.

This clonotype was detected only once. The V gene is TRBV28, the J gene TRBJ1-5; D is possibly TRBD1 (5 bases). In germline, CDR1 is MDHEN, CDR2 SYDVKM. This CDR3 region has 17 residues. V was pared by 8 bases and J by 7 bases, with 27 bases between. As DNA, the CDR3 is TGTGCCAGCGAATCTGATATAGGCCATGGGGCTGGGCAGCCCCAGCATTTT. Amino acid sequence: CASESDIGHGAGQPQHF.

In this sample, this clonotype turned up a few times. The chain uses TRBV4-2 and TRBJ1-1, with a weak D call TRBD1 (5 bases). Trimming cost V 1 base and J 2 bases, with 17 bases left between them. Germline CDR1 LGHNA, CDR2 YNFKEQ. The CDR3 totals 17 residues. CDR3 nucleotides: TGTGCCAGCAGCCAAGGGTATCCGGGACGGAAAAACACTGAAGCTTTCTTT. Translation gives CASSQGYPGRKNTEAFF.

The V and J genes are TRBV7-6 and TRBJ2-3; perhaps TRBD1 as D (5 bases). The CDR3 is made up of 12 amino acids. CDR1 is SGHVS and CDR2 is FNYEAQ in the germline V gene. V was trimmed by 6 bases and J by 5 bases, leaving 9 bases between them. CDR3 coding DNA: TGTGCCAGCAGGGGGCTTCAAGATACGCAGTATTTT. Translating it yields CASRGLQDTQYF.

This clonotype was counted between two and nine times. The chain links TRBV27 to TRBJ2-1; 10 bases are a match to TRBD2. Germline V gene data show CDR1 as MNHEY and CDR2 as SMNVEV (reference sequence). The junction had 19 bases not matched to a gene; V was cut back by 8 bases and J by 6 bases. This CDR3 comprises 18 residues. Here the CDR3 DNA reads TGTGCCAGCGCCTTCGTCCCCCATAGCGGGAGGTTTGGCAATGAGCAGTTCTTC. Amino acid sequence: CASAFVPHSGRFGNEQFF.

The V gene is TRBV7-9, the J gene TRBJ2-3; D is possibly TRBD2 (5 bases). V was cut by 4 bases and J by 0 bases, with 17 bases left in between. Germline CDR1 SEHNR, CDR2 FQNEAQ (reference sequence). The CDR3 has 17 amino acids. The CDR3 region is CASSWPYWESSTDTQYF. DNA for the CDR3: TGTGCCAGCAGCTGGCCCTACTGGGAGTCTAGCACAGATACGCAGTATTTT.

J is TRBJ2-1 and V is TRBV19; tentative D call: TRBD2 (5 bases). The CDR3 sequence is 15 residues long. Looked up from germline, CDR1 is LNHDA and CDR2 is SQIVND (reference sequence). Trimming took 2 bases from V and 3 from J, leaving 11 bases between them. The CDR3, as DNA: TGTGCCAGTAGTATAAGCCTAGCCGTCTACAATGAGCAGTTCTTC. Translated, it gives CASSISLAVYNEQFF.

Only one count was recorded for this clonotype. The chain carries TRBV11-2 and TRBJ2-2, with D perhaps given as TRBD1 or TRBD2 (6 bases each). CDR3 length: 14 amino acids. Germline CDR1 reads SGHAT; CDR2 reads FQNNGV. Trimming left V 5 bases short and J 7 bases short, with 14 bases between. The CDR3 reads CASSPGGGDGELFF. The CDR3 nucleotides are TGTGCCAGCAGCCCCGGGGGCGGCGACGGGGAGCTGTTTTTT. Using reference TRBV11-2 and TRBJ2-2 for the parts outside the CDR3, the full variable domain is EAGVAQSPRYKIIEKRQSVAFWCNPISGHATLYWYQQILGQGPKLLIQFQNNGVVDDSQLPKDRFSAERLKGVDSTLKIQPAKLEDSAVYLCASSPGGGDGELFFGEGSRLTVL.

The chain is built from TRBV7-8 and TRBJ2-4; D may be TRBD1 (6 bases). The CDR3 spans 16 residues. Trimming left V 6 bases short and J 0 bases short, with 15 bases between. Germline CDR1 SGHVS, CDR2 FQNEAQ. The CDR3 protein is CASSFGQSQAKNIQYF. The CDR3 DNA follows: TGTGCCAGCAGTTTCGGACAGAGCCAAGCCAAAAACATTCAGTACTTC.

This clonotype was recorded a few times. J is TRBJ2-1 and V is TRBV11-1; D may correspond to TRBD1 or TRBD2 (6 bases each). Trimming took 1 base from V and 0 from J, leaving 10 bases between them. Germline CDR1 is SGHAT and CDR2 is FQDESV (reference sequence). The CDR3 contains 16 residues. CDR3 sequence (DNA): TGTGCCAGCAGCTTAGTGGAGGGGGACTCCTACAATGAGCAGTTCTTC. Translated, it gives CASSLVEGDSYNEQFF.

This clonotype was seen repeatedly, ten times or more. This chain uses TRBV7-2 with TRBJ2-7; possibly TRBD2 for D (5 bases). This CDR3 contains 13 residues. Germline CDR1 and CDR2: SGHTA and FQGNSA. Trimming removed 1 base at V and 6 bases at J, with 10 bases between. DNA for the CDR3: TGTGCCAGCAGCTTAGACAGCCGGGGCGAGCAGTACTTC. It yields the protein CASSLDSRGEQYF.

CDR3 coding DNA: TGCGCCAGCAGCTTGGTGGGCGGGGGGGACGAAGATACGCAGTATTTT. It encodes CASSLVGGGDEDTQYF. V is TRBV5-1 and J is TRBJ2-3; 9 bases agree with TRBD2. V lost 0 bases and J lost 5; bases outside the gene matches: 7. From germline, CDR1 is SGHRS and CDR2 YFSETQ. The CDR3 consists of 16 residues.

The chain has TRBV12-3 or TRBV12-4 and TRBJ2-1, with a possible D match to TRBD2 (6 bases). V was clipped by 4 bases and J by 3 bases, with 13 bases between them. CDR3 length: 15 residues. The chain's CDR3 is CASSWRETFYNEQFF. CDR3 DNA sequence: TGTGCCAGCAGTTGGCGGGAAACCTTCTACAATGAGCAGTTCTTC.

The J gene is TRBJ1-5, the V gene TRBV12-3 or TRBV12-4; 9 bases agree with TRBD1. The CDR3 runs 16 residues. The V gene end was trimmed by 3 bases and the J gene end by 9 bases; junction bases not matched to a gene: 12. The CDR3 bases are TGTGCCAGCAGTTTGACCGGGACAGGGACAAGGGGGCCCCAGCATTTT. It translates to CASSLTGTGTRGPQHF.

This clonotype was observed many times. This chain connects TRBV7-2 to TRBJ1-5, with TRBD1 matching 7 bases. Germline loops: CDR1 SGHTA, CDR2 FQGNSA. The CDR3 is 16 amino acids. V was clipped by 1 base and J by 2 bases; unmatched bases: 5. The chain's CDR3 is CASSLEGQQGNQPQHF. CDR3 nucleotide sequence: TGTGCCAGCAGCTTAGAGGGACAGCAAGGCAATCAGCCCCAGCATTTT.

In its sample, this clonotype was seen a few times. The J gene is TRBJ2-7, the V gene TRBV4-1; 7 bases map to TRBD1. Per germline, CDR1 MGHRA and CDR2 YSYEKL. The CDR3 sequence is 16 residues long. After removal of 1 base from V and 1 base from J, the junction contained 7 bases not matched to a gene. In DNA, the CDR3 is TGCGCCAGCAGCCAAGGGTGGGCAGGGGGATCCTACGAGCAGTACTTC. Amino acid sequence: CASSQGWAGGSYEQYF.

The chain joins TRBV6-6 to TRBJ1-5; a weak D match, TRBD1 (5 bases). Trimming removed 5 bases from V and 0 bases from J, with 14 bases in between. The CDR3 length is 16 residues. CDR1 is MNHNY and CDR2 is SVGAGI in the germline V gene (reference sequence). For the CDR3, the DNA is TGTGCCAGCAGTGACAACAGGCGAAATAGCAATCAGCCCCAGCATTTT. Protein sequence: CASSDNRRNSNQPQHF.

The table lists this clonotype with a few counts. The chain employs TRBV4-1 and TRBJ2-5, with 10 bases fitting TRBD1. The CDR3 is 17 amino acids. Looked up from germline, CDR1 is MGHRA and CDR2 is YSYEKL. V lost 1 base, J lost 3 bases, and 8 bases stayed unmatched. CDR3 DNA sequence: TGCGCCAGCAGCCAAGCTTTAGGGACAGGGGAAGAAGAGACCCAGTACTTC. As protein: CASSQALGTGEEETQYF.